This entry lists 15 T cell receptor beta chains sequenced from one sample in a study of CD8+ T cells in alopecia areata (dated by TCRdb to about 2018). The library came from the immunoSEQ multiplex PCR assay. RNA was extracted from all samples and reverse transcribed into cDNA, which served as template for TCR sequencing. This immuneACCESS table, as held by TCRdb, lists in-frame sequences with V and J called but not all clones. Of the missing ones, under half trace to an unresolved V gene in checked studies; the others have no known cause. Across this sample there are approximately 130,000 clones, with around 50% seen only once. The ten biggest clones cover 10% to 13% of the sample. The source material was NKG2D-low CD8+ T cells sorted from blood. This sample's cell subset or site label indicates: sorted CD8+ NKG2D-low blood T cells. The source is a human donor with alopecia areata.

This chain joins TRBV29-1 and TRBJ2-3; TRBD2 matches 14 bases. J lost 3 bases, V lost 0 bases, and 8 bases had no gene match. Germline loops: CDR1 SQVTM, CDR2 ANQGSEA. CDR3 size: 18 residues. Written as DNA, the CDR3 is TGCAGCGTTGAAGATGGAGGACTAGCGGGAGGTGAGACAGATACGCAGTATTTT. Translating it yields CSVEDGGLAGGETDTQYF.

This clone showed up just a few times. The rearrangement uses TRBV29-1 and TRBJ2-7; D is ambiguous. This CDR3 has 14 residues. V was shortened by 3 bases and J by 7 bases, with 19 bases between the two germline ends. Germline CDR1 is SQVTM and CDR2 is ANQGSEA. The CDR3 region has the DNA TGCAGCGTTGAGGACGCAGTGGGTCTGGGGGAGCAGTACTTC. This codes for CSVEDAVGLGEQYF.

This clone was seen just once. This CDR3 reads CASSSPGEDTQYF. For the CDR3, the DNA is TGTGCCAGCAGCTCCCCGGGTGAAGATACGCAGTATTTT. The J gene is TRBJ2-3, the V gene TRBV9; unclear D gene. V dropped 4 bases and J dropped 5 bases, with 11 bases sitting between them. Per germline, CDR1 SGDLS and CDR2 YYNGEE. This CDR3 contains 13 residues.

The chain links TRBV4-3 to TRBJ1-1, with 10 bases matching TRBD1. This CDR3 is 16 amino acids long. V gave up 3 bases and J gave up 4 bases; unmatched junction bases: 8. Germline CDR1 is LGHNA and CDR2 is YSLEER. The CDR3 is CASSQESGTGATEAFF. CDR3 nucleotide sequence: TGCGCCAGCAGCCAGGAATCCGGGACAGGGGCCACTGAAGCTTTCTTT.

Only a few counts were recorded for this clone. This rearrangement joins TRBV29-1 to TRBJ1-2, with D possibly matching TRBD1 (5 bases). The V end was cut by 1 base, the J end by 7 bases, with 22 bases between. In germline, CDR1 is SQVTM, CDR2 ANQGSEA. This CDR3 spans 16 amino acids. This chain's CDR3 is CSVEGTLGAGVFGYTF. CDR3 DNA sequence: TGCAGCGTTGAAGGTACCCTCGGTGCGGGGGTCTTTGGCTACACCTTC.

The table lists this clone with a few counts. The chain couples TRBV29-1 to TRBJ2-7; D is possibly TRBD1 or TRBD2 (6 bases each). Trimming left V 4 bases short and J 5 bases short, with 12 bases between. CDR1 and CDR2 (germline): SQVTM, ANQGSEA. This CDR3 spans 12 amino acids. The CDR3 is CSVADRGDEQYF. The DNA for the CDR3 is TGCAGCGTTGCCGATAGGGGGGACGAGCAGTACTTC.

This chain links TRBV29-1 with TRBJ2-1; TRBD1 might be the D (5 bases). The CDR3 sequence is 14 residues long. Trimming cost V 7 bases and J 4 bases, with 17 bases left between them. Germline values: CDR1 SQVTM, CDR2 ANQGSEA. The DNA for the CDR3 is TGCAGCGAGTTACAGGTAACTGATTACAATGAGCAGTTCTTC. Amino acid sequence: CSELQVTDYNEQFF.

The V gene is TRBV7-2, the J gene TRBJ1-1; no clear D. CDR1 and CDR2 from the germline V gene are SGHTA and FQGNSA. CDR3 length: 12 residues. Trimming stripped 1 base from V and 7 bases from J, with 7 bases between. CDR3 sequence reads: CASSLVDFEAFF. The CDR3 region has the DNA TGTGCCAGCAGCTTAGTGGACTTTGAAGCTTTCTTT.

This clone showed up just a few times. This chain joins TRBV29-1 and TRBJ2-3, with a possible D match to TRBD1 (6 bases). Trimming shortened V by 7 bases and J by 7 bases, and 9 bases separated the two germline ends. The germline V gene has CDR1 SQVTM and CDR2 ANQGSEA. The CDR3 length is 10 residues. The CDR3: CSEDSNTQYF. In DNA form, the CDR3 reads TGCAGCGAGGACAGCAATACGCAGTATTTT.

The rearrangement joins TRBV6-5 to TRBJ2-5; TRBD2 agrees at 8 bases. Unmatched junction bases numbered 7, after V lost 7 bases and J lost 3 bases. This CDR3 has 14 residues. Germline assignment: CDR1 MNHEY and CDR2 SVGAGI. The chain's CDR3 is CASKLSAGEETQYF. The CDR3 region has the DNA TGTGCCAGCAAATTATCAGCGGGAGAAGAGACCCAGTACTTC.

About this clone itself: The same CDR3 arises from other DNA sequences in this sample as well. This chain uses TRBV29-1 with TRBJ2-7; tentative D call: TRBD1 (5 bases). The germline gives CDR1 SQVTM, CDR2 ANQGSEA. V lost 2 bases, J lost 0 bases, and 5 bases lay in between. The CDR3 spans 12 residues. CDR3 DNA sequence: TGCAGCGTTGAAACAGGCTCCTACGAGCAGTACTTC. It codes for CSVETGSYEQYF.

This clone was seen only a few times. The chain employs TRBV12-5 and TRBJ2-4; TRBD1 aligns across 7 bases. The CDR3 contains 15 residues. After removal of 7 bases from V and 7 bases from J, the junction contained 13 bases not matched to a gene. From germline, CDR1 is LGHNT and CDR2 FRNRAP. CDR3 protein: CASAPPDRVDNIQYF. The CDR3 nucleotides read TGTGCTAGTGCCCCCCCCGACAGGGTGGATAACATTCAGTACTTC.

This clone has more than one count but fewer than ten. The genes are TRBV28 and TRBJ2-1, with D perhaps TRBD2 (5 bases). Per the germline V gene, CDR1 is MDHEN and CDR2 is SYDVKM. Trimming shortened V by 6 bases and J by 0 bases, and 12 bases separated the two germline ends. CDR3 length: 15 residues. The DNA for the CDR3 is TGTGCCAGCAGGGAGATTGAGGGCTCCTACAATGAGCAGTTCTTC. This encodes CASREIEGSYNEQFF.

The chain couples TRBV27 to TRBJ2-7; 8 bases agree with TRBD1. The CDR3 loop spans 15 amino acids. Germline-derived CDR1 and CDR2 are MNHEY and SMNVEV (reference sequence). V lost 5 bases to trimming and J lost 3 bases; unmatched junction nucleotides: 9. The CDR3 spells CASSLRGTGIYEQYF. The CDR3 region has the DNA TGTGCCAGCAGTCTACGCGGGACAGGTATCTACGAGCAGTACTTC.

The gene calls are TRBV29-1 and TRBJ2-6; 10 bases are shared with TRBD1. The CDR3 contains 17 residues. The germline V gene has CDR1 SQVTM and CDR2 ANQGSEA. Trimming removed 3 bases from V and 2 bases from J; junction bases left unmatched: 7. CDR3 coding DNA: TGCAGCGTTGAGGAGTGGGACAGGGGCCCTGGGGCCAACGTCCTGACTTTC. It translates to CSVEEWDRGPGANVLTF.